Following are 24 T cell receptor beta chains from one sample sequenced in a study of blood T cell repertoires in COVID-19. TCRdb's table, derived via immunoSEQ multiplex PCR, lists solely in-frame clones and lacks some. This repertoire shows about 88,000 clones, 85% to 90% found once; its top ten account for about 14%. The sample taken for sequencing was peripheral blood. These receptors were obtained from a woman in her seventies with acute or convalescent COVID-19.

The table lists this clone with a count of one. The DNA of the CDR3 is TGTGCCAGCAGACTCGGAGGATCCTACGAGCAGTACGTC. This codes for CASRLGGSYEQYV. The gene calls are TRBV28 and TRBJ2-7, with D possibly TRBD2 on 5 matching bases. Trimming pared 6 bases from V and 1 base from J, leaving 10 bases between. The CDR3 contains 13 residues. CDR1 and CDR2 from the germline V gene are MDHEN and SYDVKM.

CDR3 protein: CASSVYATDNQPQHF. The DNA of the CDR3 is TGTGCCAGCAGTGTCTACGCGACAGACAATCAGCCCCAGCATTTT. The genes are TRBV2 and TRBJ1-5; possibly TRBD1 for D (5 bases). The V gene's germline CDR1 is SNHLY and CDR2 FYNNEI. The CDR3 has 15 amino acids. V gave up 4 bases and J gave up 3 bases, with 13 bases separating them.

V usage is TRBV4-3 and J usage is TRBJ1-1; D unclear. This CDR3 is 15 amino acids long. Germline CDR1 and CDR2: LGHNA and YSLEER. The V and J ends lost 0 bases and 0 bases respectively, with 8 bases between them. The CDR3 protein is CASSQEPRVNTEAFF. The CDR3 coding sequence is TGCGCCAGCAGCCAAGAACCGCGGGTGAACACTGAAGCTTTCTTT.

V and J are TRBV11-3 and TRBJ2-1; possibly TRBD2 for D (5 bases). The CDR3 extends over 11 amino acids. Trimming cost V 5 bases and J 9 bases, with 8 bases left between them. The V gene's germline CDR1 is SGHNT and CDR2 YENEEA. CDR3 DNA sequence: TGTGCCAGCAGCGACGGAGGTGAGCAGTTCTTC. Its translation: CASSDGGEQFF.

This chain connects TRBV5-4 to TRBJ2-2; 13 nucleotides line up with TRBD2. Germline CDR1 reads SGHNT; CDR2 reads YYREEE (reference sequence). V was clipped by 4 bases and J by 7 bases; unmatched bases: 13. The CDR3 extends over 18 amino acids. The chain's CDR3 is CASSLPTGTSGTGGELFF. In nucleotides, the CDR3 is TGTGCCAGCAGCCTTCCGACAGGGACTAGCGGGACCGGCGGGGAGCTGTTTTTT.

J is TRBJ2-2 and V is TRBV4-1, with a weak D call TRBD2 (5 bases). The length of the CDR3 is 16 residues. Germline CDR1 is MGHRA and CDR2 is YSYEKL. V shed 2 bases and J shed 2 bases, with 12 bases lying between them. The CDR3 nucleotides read TGCGCCAGCAGCCAACCGGGGTCCGGTAACACCGGGGAGCTGTTTTTT. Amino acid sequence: CASSQPGSGNTGELFF.

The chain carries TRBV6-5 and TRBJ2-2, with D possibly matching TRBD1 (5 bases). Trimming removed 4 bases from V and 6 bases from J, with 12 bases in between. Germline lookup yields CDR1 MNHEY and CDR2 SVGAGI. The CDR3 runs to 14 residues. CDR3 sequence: CASSSAGLPGELFF. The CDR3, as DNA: TGTGCCAGCAGTTCTGCAGGGTTGCCCGGGGAGCTGTTTTTT.

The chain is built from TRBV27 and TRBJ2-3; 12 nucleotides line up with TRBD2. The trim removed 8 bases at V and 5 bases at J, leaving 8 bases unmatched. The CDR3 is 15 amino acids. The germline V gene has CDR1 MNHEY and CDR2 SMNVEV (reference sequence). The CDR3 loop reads CASALAGGHGDTQYF. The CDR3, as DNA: TGTGCCAGCGCCCTAGCGGGGGGGCATGGAGATACGCAGTATTTT.

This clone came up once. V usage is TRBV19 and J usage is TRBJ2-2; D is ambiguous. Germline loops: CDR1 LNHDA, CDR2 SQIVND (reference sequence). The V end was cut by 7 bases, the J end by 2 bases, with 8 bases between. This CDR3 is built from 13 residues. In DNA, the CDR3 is TGTGCCAGTAAATTGACAAACACCGGGGAGCTGTTTTTT. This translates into CASKLTNTGELFF.

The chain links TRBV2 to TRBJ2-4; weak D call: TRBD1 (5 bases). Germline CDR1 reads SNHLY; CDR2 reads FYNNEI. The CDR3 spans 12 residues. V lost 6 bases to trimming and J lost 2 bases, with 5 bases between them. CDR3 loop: CASRGPKNIQYF. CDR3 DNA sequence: TGTGCCAGCAGGGGGCCCAAAAACATTCAGTACTTC.

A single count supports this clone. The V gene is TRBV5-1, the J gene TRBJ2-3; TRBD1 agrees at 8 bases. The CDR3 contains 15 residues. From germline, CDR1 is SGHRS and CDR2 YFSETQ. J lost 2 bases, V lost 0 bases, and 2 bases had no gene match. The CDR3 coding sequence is TGCGCCAGCAGCTTGGAGGACAGGGCCACAGATACGCAGTATTTT. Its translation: CASSLEDRATDTQYF.

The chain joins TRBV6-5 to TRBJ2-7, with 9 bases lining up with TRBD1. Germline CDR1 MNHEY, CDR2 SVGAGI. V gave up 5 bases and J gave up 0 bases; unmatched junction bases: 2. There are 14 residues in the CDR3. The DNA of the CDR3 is TGTGCCAGCAGTCGACAGGGGGGCTCCTACGAGCAGTACGTC. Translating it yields CASSRQGGSYEQYV.

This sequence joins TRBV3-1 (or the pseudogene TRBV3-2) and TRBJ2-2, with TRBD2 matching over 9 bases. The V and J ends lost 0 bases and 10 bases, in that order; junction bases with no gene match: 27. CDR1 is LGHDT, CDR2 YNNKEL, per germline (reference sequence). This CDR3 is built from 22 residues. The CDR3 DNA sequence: TGTGCCAGCAGCCAAGATATAACGGTGGGGCTAGCGGGGTTTAGCGGTATGGTGGAGCTGTTTTTT. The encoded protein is CASSQDITVGLAGFSGMVELFF.

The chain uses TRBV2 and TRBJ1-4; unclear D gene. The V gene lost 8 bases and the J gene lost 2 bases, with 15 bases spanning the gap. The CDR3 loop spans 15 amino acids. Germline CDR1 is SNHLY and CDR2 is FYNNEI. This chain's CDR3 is CASEGVGKTNEKLFF. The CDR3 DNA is TGTGCCAGCGAGGGAGTGGGGAAGACTAATGAAAAACTGTTTTTT.

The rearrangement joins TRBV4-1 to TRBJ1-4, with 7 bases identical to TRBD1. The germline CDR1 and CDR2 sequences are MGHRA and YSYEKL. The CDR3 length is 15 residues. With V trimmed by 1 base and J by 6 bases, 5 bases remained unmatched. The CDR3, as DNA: TGCGCCAGCAGCCAAGTCGCCGGGACAGATGAAAAACTGTTTTTT. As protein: CASSQVAGTDEKLFF.

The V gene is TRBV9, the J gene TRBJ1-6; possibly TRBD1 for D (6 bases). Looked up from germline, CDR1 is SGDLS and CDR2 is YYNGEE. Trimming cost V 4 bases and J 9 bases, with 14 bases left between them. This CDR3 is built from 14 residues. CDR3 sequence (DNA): TGTGCCAGCAGCAAAGGGGGTTCCAGTTCACCCCTCCACTTT. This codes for CASSKGGSSSPLHF. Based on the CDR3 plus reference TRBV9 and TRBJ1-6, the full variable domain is DSGVTQTPKHLITATGQRVTLRCSPRSGDLSVYWYQQSLDQGLQFLIQYYNGEERAKGNILERFSAQQFPDLHSELNLSSLELGDSALYFCASSKGGSSSPLHFGNGTRLTVT.

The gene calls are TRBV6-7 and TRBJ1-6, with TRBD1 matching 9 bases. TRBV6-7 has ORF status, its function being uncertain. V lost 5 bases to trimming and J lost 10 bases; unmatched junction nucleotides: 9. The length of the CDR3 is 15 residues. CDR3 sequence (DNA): TGTGCCAGCAGTCCCGGGACAGGGTCCGGGTCACCCCTCCACTTT. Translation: CASSPGTGSGSPLHF.

CDR3 nucleotide sequence: TGTGCCAGCAGTCAGGGGGTCCTCATCACAGATACGCAGTATTTT. It is translated as CASSQGVLITDTQYF. The gene calls are TRBV7-9 and TRBJ2-3; 7 bases are a match to TRBD1. The germline CDR1 and CDR2 sequences are SEHNR and FQNEAQ (reference sequence). V lost 6 bases to trimming and J lost 2 bases; unmatched junction nucleotides: 8. The CDR3 consists of 15 residues.

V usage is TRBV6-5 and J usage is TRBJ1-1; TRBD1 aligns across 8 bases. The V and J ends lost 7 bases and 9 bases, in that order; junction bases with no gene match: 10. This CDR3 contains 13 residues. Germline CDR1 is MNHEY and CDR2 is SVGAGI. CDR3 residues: CASIVQGGFQAFF. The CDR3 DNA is TGTGCCAGCATCGTACAGGGGGGGTTTCAAGCTTTCTTT.

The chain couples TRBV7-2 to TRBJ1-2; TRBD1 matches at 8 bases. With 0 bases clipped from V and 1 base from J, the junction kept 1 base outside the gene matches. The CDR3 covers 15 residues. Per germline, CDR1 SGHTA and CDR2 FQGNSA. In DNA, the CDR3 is TGTGCCAGCAGCTTAGCGACAGGGGATAACTATGGCTACACCTTC. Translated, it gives CASSLATGDNYGYTF.

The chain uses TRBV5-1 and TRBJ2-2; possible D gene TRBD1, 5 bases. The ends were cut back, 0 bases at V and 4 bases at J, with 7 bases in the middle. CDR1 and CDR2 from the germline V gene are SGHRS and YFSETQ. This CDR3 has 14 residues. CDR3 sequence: CASSLVQGTGELFF. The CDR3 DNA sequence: TGCGCCAGCAGCTTGGTTCAGGGCACCGGGGAGCTGTTTTTT.

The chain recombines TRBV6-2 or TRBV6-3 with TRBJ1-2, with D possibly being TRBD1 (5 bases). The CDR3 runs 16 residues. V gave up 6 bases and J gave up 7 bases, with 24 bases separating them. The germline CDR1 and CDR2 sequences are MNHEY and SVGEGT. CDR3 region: CASSQGPGLLGFGYTF. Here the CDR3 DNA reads TGTGCCAGCAGCCAGGGTCCGGGACTGCTTGGGTTTGGCTACACCTTC.

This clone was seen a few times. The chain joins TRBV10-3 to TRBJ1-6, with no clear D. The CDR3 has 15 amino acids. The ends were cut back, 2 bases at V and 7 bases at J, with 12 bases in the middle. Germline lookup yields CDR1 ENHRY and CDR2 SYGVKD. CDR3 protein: CAISERGYSNSPLHF. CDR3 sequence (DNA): TGTGCCATCAGTGAGAGAGGGTACTCAAATTCACCCCTCCACTTT.

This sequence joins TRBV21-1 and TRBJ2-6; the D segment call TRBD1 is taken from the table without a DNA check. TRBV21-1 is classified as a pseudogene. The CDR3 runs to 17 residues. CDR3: CASSRGQGGSGANVLTF. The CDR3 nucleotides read TGTGCCAGCAGCCGTGGACAGGGGGGTTCTGGGGCCAACGTCCTGACTTTC.